These 18 T cell receptor beta chains came from one sample sequenced in a study of radiation and T cells in renal cell carcinoma. The time point is: baseline pretreatment blood. Indicated treatment: 15 Gy SBRT to primary tumor, nephrectomy 4 weeks later. Using immunoSEQ multiplex PCR, the repertoire was profiled, and TCRdb retains in-frame clones only, with some absent. The sample has tens of thousands of clones, 70% to 85% seen once; the top ten hold approximately 6.4%. The material sequenced was blood, taken from a patient whose treatment included radiotherapy and nephrectomy. The receptor set was obtained from a man between 60 and 75 years old with renal cell carcinoma.

The V gene is TRBV5-5, the J gene TRBJ1-4; no firm D call. The CDR3 totals 15 residues. Germline assignment: CDR1 SGHKS and CDR2 YYEKEE (reference sequence). Between the trimmed V and J ends, which lost 3 bases and 4 bases, there was a span of 13 bases. CDR3 region: CASSSKSGNNEKLFF. The CDR3 region has the DNA TGTGCCAGCAGCTCGAAATCGGGGAATAATGAAAAACTGTTTTTT.

Only a few counts were recorded for this clone. The CDR3, as DNA: TGTGCCAGCAGCTTAGCGGAGTACGAGCAGTACTTC. Its translation: CASSLAEYEQYF. The rearrangement uses TRBV7-2 and TRBJ2-7; D not certain. Trimming removed 0 bases from V and 4 bases from J, with 4 bases in between. The germline V gene has CDR1 SGHTA and CDR2 FQGNSA. The CDR3 is made up of 12 amino acids.

The V call is TRBV5-4, the J call TRBJ2-7; no firm D call. Trimming shortened V by 10 bases and J by 0 bases, and 14 bases separated the two germline ends. CDR1 SGHNT and CDR2 YYREEE come from the germline V gene (reference sequence). CDR3 length: 13 amino acids. The CDR3 region has the DNA TGTGCCTCACGACACCCGAGCTCCTACGAGCAGTACTTC. Its protein is CASRHPSSYEQYF.

This clone was picked up a small number of times. The gene calls are TRBV7-6 and TRBJ1-3; D is possibly TRBD1 (6 bases). The CDR3 totals 15 residues. With 1 base removed from V and 8 bases from J, the gap between germline ends came to 15 bases. Germline V CDR1 and CDR2: SGHVS, FNYEAQ. The CDR3 sequence: CASSLEPGRQDTIYF. Written as DNA, the CDR3 is TGTGCCAGCAGCTTAGAGCCCGGACGACAGGACACCATATATTTT.

This rearrangement joins TRBV6-6 to TRBJ2-3; 11 positions agree with TRBD2. J gave up 4 bases and V 4 bases, and 7 bases lay outside the gene matches. Germline values: CDR1 MNHNY, CDR2 SVGAGI (reference sequence). There are 16 residues in the CDR3. The CDR3 DNA follows: TGTGCCAGCAGTTCTAGCGGGAGGCAACTTCCAGATACGCAGTATTTT. Translating it yields CASSSSGRQLPDTQYF.

Details on this clone: A junction boundary mismatches the germline segment, possibly from a read error. This chain uses TRBV6-5 with TRBJ2-1, with D hard to call. Germline-derived CDR1 and CDR2 are MNHEY and SVGAGI. The CDR3 extends over 11 amino acids. The CDR3 coding sequence is TGTGCCAGCAGTACCCACAAAGAGCAGTTCTTC. Its translation is CASSTHKEQFF.

The CDR3 is CASSLGTGSDEQYF. The CDR3 DNA follows: TGTGCCAGCAGCTTGGGGACAGGGAGCGACGAGCAGTACTTC. The rearrangement joins TRBV11-3 to TRBJ2-7; TRBD1 matches at 9 bases. Unmatched junction bases numbered 5, after V lost 3 bases and J lost 5 bases. The germline CDR1 and CDR2 sequences are SGHNT and YENEEA. The CDR3 length is 14 residues. The variable domain in full, with the rest retrieved from reference TRBV11-3 and TRBJ2-7, is EAGVVQSPRYKIIEKKQPVAFWCNPISGHNTLYWYLQNLGQGPELLIRYENEEAVDDSQLPKDRFSAERLKGVDSTLKIQPAELGDSAVYLCASSLGTGSDEQYFGPGTRLTVT.

The chain is built from TRBV6-1 and TRBJ1-1, with no clear D. The V and J ends lost 1 base and 5 bases respectively, with 8 bases between them. This CDR3 is built from 13 residues. The germline gives CDR1 MNHNS, CDR2 SASEGT. CDR3 DNA sequence: TGTGCCAGCAGTGAAGTCCAGGAAACTGAAGCTTTCTTT. It yields the protein CASSEVQETEAFF.

This chain links TRBV11-2 with TRBJ2-5; possible D gene TRBD2, 7 bases. CDR3 size: 15 residues. Trimming took off 3 bases at V and 5 bases at J, with 16 bases between the two ends. CDR1 and CDR2 from the germline V gene are SGHAT and FQNNGV. The CDR3: CASSLEAGTMETQYF. The CDR3 DNA sequence: TGTGCCAGCAGCTTGGAAGCGGGGACAATGGAGACCCAGTACTTC. Combining the CDR3 with reference TRBV11-2 and TRBJ2-5 gives the whole variable domain EAGVAQSPRYKIIEKRQSVAFWCNPISGHATLYWYQQILGQGPKLLIQFQNNGVVDDSQLPKDRFSAERLKGVDSTLKIQPAKLEDSAVYLCASSLEAGTMETQYFGPGTRLLVL.

The genes are TRBV6-4 and TRBJ1-2; unclear D gene. From germline, CDR1 is MRHNA and CDR2 SNTAGT. The CDR3 length is 13 residues. V gave up 0 bases and J gave up 5 bases, with 7 bases separating them. In nucleotides, the CDR3 is TGTGCCAGCAGTGACTCCCCGGGGTATGGCTACACCTTC. Translation gives CASSDSPGYGYTF.

Turning to this clone: This may arise from a read error, as a much more abundant clone is one base away. Other DNA sequences in this sample translate to the same CDR3. The chain joins TRBV9 to TRBJ1-3; TRBD1 matches at 8 bases. The V gene's germline CDR1 is SGDLS and CDR2 YYNGEE. CDR3 length: 15 residues. The CDR3 loop reads CASSVPGQGGNTIYF. CDR3 bases: TGCGCCAGCAGCGTTCCCGGACAGGGAGGAAACACCATATATTTT.

This clone was found a few times. This chain links TRBV6-6 with TRBJ1-1; D gene unclear. V dropped 2 bases and J dropped 5 bases, with 9 bases sitting between them. Germline CDR1 MNHNY, CDR2 SVGAGI (reference sequence). This CDR3 has 13 residues. The CDR3 here is CASSYAEATEAFF. In nucleotides, the CDR3 is TGTGCCAGCAGTTACGCGGAGGCGACTGAAGCTTTCTTT.

V gene TRBV6-1 combines with J gene TRBJ2-1; D is ambiguous. The ends were cut back, 7 bases at V and 5 bases at J, with 9 bases in the middle. The germline CDR1 and CDR2 sequences are MNHNS and SASEGT. There are 12 residues in the CDR3. Written as DNA, the CDR3 is TGTGCCAGCACCCTCCGGGACAATGAGCAGTTCTTC. Translating gives CASTLRDNEQFF.

J is TRBJ1-3 and V is TRBV9; 10 bases fit TRBD1. V shed 4 bases, J shed 0 bases, and the junction held 7 bases outside the gene matches. This CDR3 is 17 amino acids long. Germline V gene data show CDR1 as SGDLS and CDR2 as YYNGEE. The CDR3 sequence is CASSPGQGGFSGNTIYF. The CDR3 DNA sequence: TGTGCCAGCAGCCCCGGACAGGGGGGCTTCTCTGGAAACACCATATATTTT.

The gene calls are TRBV4-3 and TRBJ2-7; the match to TRBD1 covers 9 bases. The CDR3 totals 14 residues. The V gene end was trimmed by 3 bases and the J gene end by 6 bases; junction bases not matched to a gene: 6. Looked up from germline, CDR1 is LGHNA and CDR2 is YSLEER. CDR3 DNA: TGCGCCAGCAGCCAGGACAGGGGTATTTCCGAGCAGTACTTC. Translated, it gives CASSQDRGISEQYF.

The rearrangement joins TRBV5-4 to TRBJ2-7; D tentatively reads TRBD1 or TRBD2 (5 bases each). The CDR3 totals 15 residues. Trimming took off 4 bases at V and 3 bases at J, with 17 bases between the two ends. Per germline, CDR1 SGHNT and CDR2 YYREEE (reference sequence). The DNA of the CDR3 is TGTGCCAGCAGCCTGCGTATGGGGGAGCTCTACGAGCAGTACTTC. It translates to CASSLRMGELYEQYF.

The chain uses TRBV28 and TRBJ1-3; D call uncertain. CDR3 length: 13 amino acids. Trimming cost V 3 bases and J 2 bases, with 5 bases left between them. Per germline, CDR1 MDHEN and CDR2 SYDVKM. In nucleotides, the CDR3 is TGTGCCAGCAGTTTCTCTCCTGGAAACACCATATATTTT. It translates to CASSFSPGNTIYF. Filled out from reference TRBV28 and TRBJ1-3, the complete variable domain reads DVKVTQSSRYLVKRTGEKVFLECVQDMDHENMFWYRQDPGLGLRLIYFSYDVKMKEKGDIPEGYSVSREKKERFSLILESASTNQTSMYLCASSFSPGNTIYFGEGSWLTVV.

The V gene is TRBV7-9, the J gene TRBJ1-4; TRBD1 agrees at 12 bases. CDR3 length: 14 amino acids. With 4 bases clipped from V and 7 bases from J, the junction kept 1 base outside the gene matches. CDR1 and CDR2 (germline): SEHNR, FQNEAQ (reference sequence). The CDR3: CASSWDRGREKLFF. The DNA of the CDR3 is TGTGCCAGCAGCTGGGACAGGGGGCGTGAAAAACTGTTTTTT.